Each of the 11 T cell receptor beta chains below was sequenced from the same sample in a study of cytomegalovirus exposure and HLA in healthy donors (dated by TCRdb to about 2017). Libraries were made using the immunoSEQ multiplex PCR assay. The immuneACCESS repertoire file appears here via TCRdb, limited to in-frame rearrangements. These files lack a portion of the clones; in checked studies, under half of the deficit traces to unresolved V genes, and the cause of the others is not known. A total of around 150,000 clones appear in this sample, roughly 89% of them only once. Around 2.7% of the sample rests with the top ten. The sample was PBMCs. These receptors all come from a woman aged 18-30 years in good health and CMV-seropositive.

The CDR3 loop is CASSLTGGRGMNTEAFF. CDR3 bases: TGTGCCAGCAGCTTGACAGGGGGTAGGGGCATGAACACTGAAGCTTTCTTT. The chain couples TRBV5-4 to TRBJ1-1, with 8 positions matching TRBD1. This CDR3 region has 17 residues. Germline V gives CDR1 SGHNT, CDR2 YYREEE (reference sequence). V was pared by 1 base and J by 0 bases, with 8 bases of the junction left unmatched.

The V and J genes are TRBV19 and TRBJ2-4; the D gene is possibly TRBD1 (5 bases). The CDR3 contains 16 residues. V was clipped by 4 bases and J by 0 bases, with 13 bases between them. Per the germline V gene, CDR1 is LNHDA and CDR2 is SQIVND (reference sequence). The CDR3 spells CASSTLRQIAKNIQYF. CDR3 nucleotides: TGTGCCAGTAGTACCCTCCGACAGATAGCCAAAAACATTCAGTACTTC.

The genes are TRBV11-2 and TRBJ1-4; possible D gene TRBD1, 5 bases. The CDR3 totals 14 residues. CDR1 and CDR2 (germline): SGHAT, FQNNGV. V lost 2 bases and J lost 5, with 9 bases in between. Here the CDR3 reads CASSLRSGNEKLFF. The CDR3 DNA follows: TGTGCCAGCAGCTTAAGGTCAGGGAATGAAAAACTGTTTTTT.

The chain carries TRBV5-1 and TRBJ2-1; tentative D call: TRBD2 (6 bases). V lost 0 bases and J lost 10, with 17 bases in between. Germline lookup yields CDR1 SGHRS and CDR2 YFSETQ. This CDR3 region has 15 residues. CDR3 residues: CASSLVAGSKSEQFF. As DNA, the CDR3 is TGCGCCAGCAGCTTGGTCGCGGGGTCGAAATCAGAGCAGTTCTTC.

The chain carries TRBV18 and TRBJ1-2; 8 nucleotides line up with TRBD1. This CDR3 contains 13 residues. The germline V gene has CDR1 KGHSH and CDR2 LQKENI. The ends lost 6 bases at V and 7 bases at J; junction bases unmatched: 7. The CDR3 sequence is CASSQDRAVGYTF. The CDR3 coding sequence is TGTGCCAGCTCCCAGGACAGGGCTGTTGGCTACACCTTC.

The chain employs TRBV28 and TRBJ2-7; D perhaps matches TRBD1 (6 bases). Germline CDR1 is MDHEN and CDR2 is SYDVKM. This CDR3 spans 13 amino acids. V lost 5 bases to trimming and J lost 6 bases, with 14 bases between them. The CDR3 is CASSPGAGFEQYF. Written as DNA, the CDR3 is TGTGCCAGCAGTCCAGGGGCGGGCTTCGAGCAGTACTTC. Based on the CDR3 plus reference TRBV28 and TRBJ2-7, the full variable domain is DVKVTQSSRYLVKRTGEKVFLECVQDMDHENMFWYRQDPGLGLRLIYFSYDVKMKEKGDIPEGYSVSREKKERFSLILESASTNQTSMYLCASSPGAGFEQYFGPGTRLTVT.

V is TRBV6-1 and J is TRBJ2-7; the D gene is possibly TRBD1 (6 bases). Germline V lookup: CDR1 MNHNS, CDR2 SASEGT. The CDR3 sequence is 11 residues long. Trimming took off 8 bases at V and 3 bases at J, with 8 bases between the two ends. CDR3 in amino acids: CASRDNYEQYF. DNA of the CDR3: TGTGCCAGCCGGGACAACTACGAGCAGTACTTC.

The V and J genes are TRBV29-1 and TRBJ2-7; 11 nucleotides match TRBD1. The CDR3 is 13 residues long. CDR1 is SQVTM and CDR2 is ANQGSEA in the germline V gene. Unmatched junction bases numbered 1, after V lost 3 bases and J lost 3 bases. The CDR3 bases are TGCAGCGTTGAGGGGACAGGGGGCTACGAGCAGTACTTC. Its protein is CSVEGTGGYEQYF.

The CDR3 sequence: CATSVTSGNTGELFF. DNA of the CDR3: TGTGCCACCAGCGTAACTAGCGGGAACACCGGGGAGCTGTTTTTT. The chain is built from TRBV15 and TRBJ2-2, with TRBD2 matching over 8 bases. Germline V gene data show CDR1 as LNHNV and CDR2 as YYDKDF (reference sequence). The CDR3 covers 15 residues. V lost 5 bases to trimming and J lost 1 base; unmatched junction nucleotides: 3.

This clone was detected once. V usage is TRBV29-1 and J usage is TRBJ2-1, with TRBD2 identical over 10 bases. Germline CDR1 reads SQVTM; CDR2 reads ANQGSEA. Trimming cost V 7 bases and J 6 bases; bases outside gene matches: 12. There are 15 residues in the CDR3. The CDR3 sequence: CSAHPIAGGGNEQFF. The CDR3, as DNA: TGCAGCGCCCACCCTATAGCGGGAGGCGGCAATGAGCAGTTCTTC.

V gene TRBV28 combines with J gene TRBJ2-4; TRBD2 matches at 7 bases. CDR3 length: 16 residues. Germline CDR1 reads MDHEN; CDR2 reads SYDVKM. V lost 3 bases and J lost 0; bases outside the gene matches: 5. CDR3 sequence: CASSFLGREAKNIQYF. CDR3 nucleotide sequence: TGTGCCAGCAGTTTTCTGGGGAGGGAAGCCAAAAACATTCAGTACTTC.